This TCR beta chain was recovered during a study of blood T cell repertoires in COVID-19. Overall study context: From T cells, B-cell-depleted T cells, or PBMCs came the material, which was cDNA or gDNA.

The V and J ends lost 0 bases and 3 bases respectively, with 11 bases between them. In germline, CDR1 is SQVTM, CDR2 ANQGSEA. The CDR3 length is 15 residues. Assay used: immunoSEQ multiplex PCR; TCRdb lists only in-frame clones, some missing. The sample includes roughly 150,000 clones, about 80% of them seen just once. The J gene is TRBJ1-4, the V gene TRBV29-1; no firm D call. The TCR originated in a woman older than 75 with acute or convalescent COVID-19. The sequenced material came from peripheral blood. The CDR3 coding sequence is TGCAGCGTTGAAGACCCACTGAGGCCTAATGAAAAACTGTTTTTT. Amino acids: CSVEDPLRPNEKLFF.